This T cell receptor beta chain was captured by sequencing in a study of cytomegalovirus exposure and HLA in healthy donors. Germline V lookup: CDR1 GTSNPN, CDR2 SVGIG (reference sequence). Germline trimming cut 5 bases from V and 3 bases from J; bases unmatched to any gene: 11. The CDR3 totals 15 residues. It was with 60 Vbeta and 13 Jbeta primers that the PCR ran. Produced via immunoSEQ multiplex PCR; TCRdb's table is partial and in-frame only. The repertoire holds 140,000 or so clones, around 80% seen once, with 2.5% to 3% in the top ten. The chain joins TRBV30 to TRBJ2-3; 7 bases align to TRBD2. The specimen sequenced was PBMCs. The TCR originated in a female donor in good health and CMV-seronegative. Here the CDR3 DNA reads TGTGCCTGGGGGATAACACAGCGGGGAACAGATACGCAGTATTTT. Amino acids: CAWGITQRGTDTQYF.